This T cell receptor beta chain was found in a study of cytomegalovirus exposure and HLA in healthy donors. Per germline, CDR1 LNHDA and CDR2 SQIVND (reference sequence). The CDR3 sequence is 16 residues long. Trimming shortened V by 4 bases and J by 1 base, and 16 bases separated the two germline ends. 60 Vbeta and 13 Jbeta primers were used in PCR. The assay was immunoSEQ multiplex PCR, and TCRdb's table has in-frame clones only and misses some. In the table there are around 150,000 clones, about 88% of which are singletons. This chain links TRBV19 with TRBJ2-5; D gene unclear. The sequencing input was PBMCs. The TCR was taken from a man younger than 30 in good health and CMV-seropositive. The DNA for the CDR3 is TGTGCCAGTAGTACCGCCCGACTGGCAATCCAAGAGACCCAGTACTTC. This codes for CASSTARLAIQETQYF.